The 16 T cell receptor beta chains reported below all come from one sample, sequenced in a study of blood T cell repertoires in COVID-19. The table came from immunoSEQ multiplex PCR; TCRdb's copy has only in-frame clones and leaves some out. This repertoire shows over 200,000 clones, roughly 84% found once; its top ten account for roughly 20%. The sample comprised peripheral blood. The receptors shown here come from a woman of 80 years or more with active or convalescent COVID-19.

This chain uses TRBV4-1 with TRBJ2-1, with 10 bases that match TRBD2. The CDR3 consists of 15 residues. J lost 7 bases, V lost 4 bases, and 7 bases had no gene match. Germline-derived CDR1 and CDR2 are MGHRA and YSYEKL. CDR3 protein: CASSRLAGDWNEQFF. The CDR3 coding sequence is TGCGCCAGCAGCCGCCTAGCGGGAGATTGGAATGAGCAGTTCTTC.

The chain couples TRBV7-2 to TRBJ1-2; the D gene is possibly TRBD1 (6 bases). V was shortened by 5 bases and J by 8 bases, with 12 bases between the two germline ends. The CDR3 extends over 12 amino acids. Germline values: CDR1 SGHTA, CDR2 FQGNSA. CDR3 in amino acids: CASSVGTYGYTF. CDR3 nucleotide sequence: TGTGCCAGCAGCGTCGGGACATACGGCTACACCTTC.

The chain recombines TRBV7-9 with TRBJ2-2; no clear D. V dropped 2 bases and J dropped 6 bases, with 4 bases sitting between them. CDR1 SEHNR and CDR2 FQNEAQ come from the germline V gene (reference sequence). The CDR3 length is 12 residues. The CDR3 coding sequence is TGTGCCAGCAGCTTACGCGCCGGGGAGCTGTTTTTT. Residues: CASSLRAGELFF.

The chain couples TRBV18 to TRBJ2-7, with 7 bases identical to TRBD1. This CDR3 is 15 amino acids long. Unmatched junction bases numbered 6, after V lost 3 bases and J lost 1 base. Germline-derived CDR1 and CDR2 are KGHSH and LQKENI. The CDR3 DNA reads TGTGCCAGCTCACCGCGGACAGGACTTTCCTACGAGCAGTACTTC. Its translation is CASSPRTGLSYEQYF.

The chain recombines TRBV5-4 with TRBJ2-1; no reliable D call. V dropped 0 bases and J dropped 14 bases, with 12 bases sitting between them. Germline values: CDR1 SGHNT, CDR2 YYREEE (reference sequence). This CDR3 contains 12 residues. The CDR3 DNA reads as TGTGCCAGCAGCTTGGTCCAGGAAGAGAAGTTCTTC. Its protein is CASSLVQEEKFF.

This chain links TRBV18 with TRBJ1-4; D not certain. The CDR3 covers 16 residues. The V gene lost 3 bases and the J gene lost 7 bases, with 18 bases spanning the gap. Germline CDR1 and CDR2: KGHSH and LQKENI. The DNA for the CDR3 is TGTGCCAGCTCACCTGGAAGCAACAACCGAGGTGAAAAACTGTTTTTT. Its protein is CASSPGSNNRGEKLFF.

The rearrangement uses TRBV6-5 and TRBJ1-6; D might be TRBD1 (5 bases). Germline assignment: CDR1 MNHEY and CDR2 SVGAGI. This CDR3 has 16 residues. V was pared by 0 bases and J by 10 bases, with 16 bases between. The CDR3 DNA reads TGTGCCAGCAGTTACTCGGGGAGGACAATTTTGTCACCCCTCCACTTT. Encoded protein: CASSYSGRTILSPLHF.

The rearrangement joins TRBV3-1 (or the pseudogene TRBV3-2) to TRBJ2-3; 8 positions agree with TRBD2. V shed 0 bases and J 10 bases; nucleotides not matched to a gene: 3. Germline V lookup: CDR1 LGHDT, CDR2 YNNKEL (reference sequence). This CDR3 region has 13 residues. This CDR3 reads CASSQDSGRAQYF. CDR3 nucleotide sequence: TGTGCCAGCAGCCAAGACAGCGGGAGAGCGCAGTATTTT.

This chain connects TRBV11-3 to TRBJ2-3; 9 bases fit TRBD1. Germline values: CDR1 SGHNT, CDR2 YENEEA. The junction had 7 bases not matched to a gene; V was cut back by 3 bases and J by 6 bases. The CDR3 loop spans 15 amino acids. The CDR3 nucleotides read TGTGCCAGCAGCTTTTCCGGGACAGGGACGGATACGCAGTATTTT. Its protein is CASSFSGTGTDTQYF. Together with reference TRBV11-3 and TRBJ2-3, the CDR3 gives the full variable domain: EAGVVQSPRYKIIEKKQPVAFWCNPISGHNTLYWYLQNLGQGPELLIRYENEEAVDDSQLPKDRFSAERLKGVDSTLKIQPAELGDSAVYLCASSFSGTGTDTQYFGPGTRLTVL.

This clone showed up just a few times. The rearrangement uses TRBV14 and TRBJ2-1, with D unclear. CDR3 length: 16 amino acids. V shed 4 bases and J shed 6 bases, with 19 bases lying between them. Germline loops: CDR1 SGHDN, CDR2 FVKESK. The DNA for the CDR3 is TGTGCCAGCAGCCCGCTCGGCTACCTTTCGGGCAATGAGCAGTTCTTC. Its translation: CASSPLGYLSGNEQFF. The full variable domain, its missing parts supplied by reference TRBV14 and TRBJ2-1, is EAGVTQFPSHSVIEKGQTVTLRCDPISGHDNLYWYRRVMGKEIKFLLHFVKESKQDESGMPNNRFLAERTGGTYSTLKVQPAELEDSGVYFCASSPLGYLSGNEQFFGPGTRLTVL.

V usage is TRBV19 and J usage is TRBJ1-5; 9 bases agree with TRBD1. The CDR3 sequence is 15 residues long. The V gene's germline CDR1 is LNHDA and CDR2 SQIVND (reference sequence). V shed 2 bases and J 6 bases; nucleotides not matched to a gene: 5. Written as DNA, the CDR3 is TGTGCCAGTAGTATAATCACAGGGGGCTCTCAGCCCCAGCATTTT. It translates to CASSIITGGSQPQHF.

The chain couples TRBV5-1 to TRBJ2-7, with 9 bases matching TRBD2. CDR1 is SGHRS, CDR2 YFSETQ, per germline. CDR3 length equals 17 residues. The V gene end was trimmed by 4 bases and the J gene end by 3 bases; junction bases not matched to a gene: 14. CDR3 sequence reads: CASSPTRWGREGYEQYF. CDR3 DNA: TGCGCCAGCAGCCCTACCCGGTGGGGGCGGGAGGGCTACGAGCAGTACTTC. The full variable domain, with the rest looked up from reference TRBV5-1 and TRBJ2-7, is KAGVTQTPRYLIKTRGQQVTLSCSPISGHRSVSWYQQTPGQGLQFLFEYFSETQRNKGNFPGRFSGRQFSNSRSEMNVSTLELGDSALYLCASSPTRWGREGYEQYFGPGTRLTVT.

V usage is TRBV5-6 and J usage is TRBJ2-3, with 7 bases lining up with TRBD2. This CDR3 is 14 amino acids long. V was clipped by 2 bases and J by 6 bases; unmatched bases: 6. Germline CDR1 SGHDT, CDR2 YYEEEE. CDR3 sequence: CASSFGGETDTQYF. The DNA of the CDR3 is TGTGCCAGCAGCTTTGGGGGGGAGACGGATACGCAGTATTTT.

This clone was observed once. The V call is TRBV4-3, the J call TRBJ1-4; TRBD1 might be the D (6 bases). This CDR3 has 17 residues. Trimming removed 0 bases at V and 9 bases at J, with 20 bases between. CDR1 and CDR2 (germline): LGHNA, YSLEER. The DNA of the CDR3 is TGCGCCAGCAGCCAAGATTTAGGCAGGGGCCGCCCCCAAAAACTGTTTTTT. Translating it yields CASSQDLGRGRPQKLFF.

This clone has a single count. J is TRBJ1-1 and V is TRBV20-1; 7 bases fit TRBD1. The CDR3 consists of 14 residues. V was pared by 3 bases and J by 10 bases, with 14 bases of the junction left unmatched. Looked up from germline, CDR1 is DFQATT and CDR2 is SNEGSKA (reference sequence). CDR3 nucleotide sequence: TGCAGTGCTAGTGACGGGACAGCGCCCAGGGGAGCTTTCTTT. Protein product: CSASDGTAPRGAFF.

The genes are TRBV3-1 (or the pseudogene TRBV3-2) and TRBJ2-2, with 7 positions matching TRBD2. Germline CDR1 and CDR2: LGHDT and YNNKEL (reference sequence). Trimming removed 4 bases from V and 6 bases from J; junction bases left unmatched: 5. The CDR3 totals 14 residues. The CDR3: CASSRSGMAGELFF. For the CDR3, the DNA is TGTGCCAGCAGCCGAAGCGGGATGGCCGGGGAGCTGTTTTTT.